Below are 31 T cell receptor beta chains sequenced from a single sample in a study of cytomegalovirus exposure and HLA in healthy donors (TCRdb year 2017). The library was produced with the immunoSEQ multiplex PCR assay. For the multiplex PCR, a mixture combining 60 forward primers for TCR Vbeta segments and 13 reverse primers for TCR Jbeta segments was used. Imported from immuneACCESS, the table was reduced by TCRdb to in-frame sequences with V and J called. These copies leave out some clones; in studies compared against another copy, an unresolved V gene accounts for under half, and the cause of the remainder is not known. The sample table records 70,000 to 95,000 clones; 70% to 90% of these occur just once. The ten biggest clones cover 2% to 2.5% of the sample. What was sequenced was PBMCs. These receptors came from a man between 18 and 35 years old in good health and CMV-seronegative.

J is TRBJ2-2 and V is TRBV5-8, with D possibly being TRBD1 (5 bases). CDR3 size: 16 residues. In germline, CDR1 is SGHTS, CDR2 YDEGEE. Trimming removed 2 bases from V and 0 bases from J, with 11 bases in between. The CDR3 reads CASSFNRISNTGELFF. In DNA form, the CDR3 reads TGTGCCAGCAGCTTCAACAGGATTTCGAACACCGGGGAGCTGTTTTTT.

This clone was recorded a few times. The CDR3 nucleotides read TGTGCCATCACCTCCGGGACTAGCGGGGTCAGGGAGACCCAGTACTTC. It codes for CAITSGTSGVRETQYF. This sequence joins TRBV2 and TRBJ2-5, with 13 nucleotides matching TRBD2. Per germline, CDR1 SNHLY and CDR2 FYNNEI. The CDR3 runs to 16 residues. After removal of 10 bases from V and 5 bases from J, the junction contained 13 bases not matched to a gene. The whole variable domain, filled in from reference TRBV2 and TRBJ2-5, reads EPEVTQTPSHQVTQMGQEVILRCVPISNHLYFYWYRQILGQKVEFLVSFYNNEISEKSEIFDDQFSVERPDGSNFTLKIRSTKLEDSAMYFCAITSGTSGVRETQYFGPGTRLLVL.

With respect to this clone: This sample also contains other DNA sequences that code for the same CDR3. This chain connects TRBV7-9 to TRBJ2-5, with 8 bases lining up with TRBD2. The trim removed 5 bases at V and 0 bases at J, leaving 5 bases unmatched. CDR1 and CDR2 (germline): SEHNR, FQNEAQ (reference sequence). This CDR3 is built from 15 residues. CDR3 bases: TGTGCCAGCAGCCTCCTCGGGGGGGACCAAGAGACCCAGTACTTC. It is translated as CASSLLGGDQETQYF.

The chain carries TRBV9 and TRBJ2-3, with D tentatively TRBD2 (6 bases). CDR1 SGDLS and CDR2 YYNGEE come from the germline V gene. Trimming cost V 4 bases and J 1 base, with 22 bases left between them. The CDR3 contains 18 residues. The CDR3 here is CASSRGVMDDVGTDTQYF. DNA of the CDR3: TGTGCCAGCAGCCGCGGGGTTATGGACGACGTAGGCACAGATACGCAGTATTTT.

The chain uses TRBV5-1 and TRBJ2-7, with 8 bases identical to TRBD1. This CDR3 is built from 14 residues. CDR1 is SGHRS and CDR2 is YFSETQ in the germline V gene. Trimming at V came to 9 bases and at J to 5 bases, leaving 13 bases not matched to a gene. CDR3 residues: CATNVGTGVDEQYF. Here the CDR3 DNA reads TGCGCCACTAACGTTGGGACAGGCGTCGACGAGCAGTACTTC.

The J gene is TRBJ2-5, the V gene TRBV13, with TRBD1 matching over 8 bases. V dropped 2 bases and J dropped 5; count of bases not matched to a gene: 7. Per germline, CDR1 PRHDT and CDR2 FYEKMQ (reference sequence). This CDR3 is built from 15 residues. For the CDR3, the DNA is TGTGCCAGCAGCTTAAATCAGGGGGCATCTGAGACCCAGTACTTC. As protein: CASSLNQGASETQYF.

This chain's CDR3 is CASSLRAGQGANVLTF. The CDR3 nucleotides read TGCGCCAGCAGCTTGCGGGCAGGGCAAGGGGCCAACGTCCTGACTTTC. V gene TRBV5-1 combines with J gene TRBJ2-6; a weak D match, TRBD1 (5 bases). V lost 1 base and J 4 bases, leaving 12 bases between the germline ends. Per the germline V gene, CDR1 is SGHRS and CDR2 is YFSETQ. The CDR3 has 16 amino acids.

This clone was counted between two and nine times. The chain recombines TRBV7-9 with TRBJ1-4, with D uncertain. The CDR3 spans 18 residues. The V end lost 5 bases, the J end lost 0 bases, and 19 bases lay between the germline ends. Germline CDR1 and CDR2: SEHNR and FQNEAQ (reference sequence). The CDR3 region has the DNA TGTGCCAGCAGCCCCGCGGGCATGCGGAGGGCAACTAATGAAAAACTGTTTTTT. This sequence encodes CASSPAGMRRATNEKLFF.

As to this clone: One end of the junction varies from germline; a read error may be responsible. V gene TRBV15 combines with J gene TRBJ1-5, with TRBD1 matching 8 bases. Per the germline V gene, CDR1 is LNHNV and CDR2 is YYDKDF (reference sequence). The CDR3 contains 15 residues. The CDR3 protein is CATSRISGGHQLQHF. The CDR3 DNA is TGTGCCACCAGCCGGATTTCAGGGGGCCACCAGCTCCAGCATTTT.

This clone showed up just once. This chain connects TRBV19 to TRBJ2-2; 8 bases are a match to TRBD2. CDR1 LNHDA and CDR2 SQIVND come from the germline V gene (reference sequence). This CDR3 region has 16 residues. The V gene end was trimmed by 4 bases and the J gene end by 0 bases; junction bases not matched to a gene: 4. The CDR3 coding sequence is TGTGCCAGTAGTAAATATAGCGGGGCGAACACCGGGGAGCTGTTTTTT. It translates to CASSKYSGANTGELFF.

The rearrangement links TRBV2 to TRBJ1-2; D is perhaps TRBD1 (6 bases). The CDR3 has 14 residues. Trimming took off 1 base at V and 4 bases at J, with 10 bases between the two ends. Germline lookup yields CDR1 SNHLY and CDR2 FYNNEI. The CDR3 sequence is CASSEGTETYGYTF. In nucleotides, the CDR3 is TGTGCCAGCAGTGAAGGGACAGAGACCTATGGCTACACCTTC.

V and J are TRBV5-1 and TRBJ2-2, with D unresolved. Trimming cost V 0 bases and J 4 bases, with 7 bases left between them. CDR3 length equals 14 residues. Germline CDR1 and CDR2: SGHRS and YFSETQ. The CDR3 DNA sequence: TGCGCCAGCAGCTTGGATGGCAGCACCGGGGAGCTGTTTTTT. Residues: CASSLDGSTGELFF.

This clone showed up just a few times. The rearrangement joins TRBV5-4 to TRBJ2-7; weak D call: TRBD1 (5 bases). V shed 4 bases and J shed 6 bases, with 17 bases lying between them. Per germline, CDR1 SGHNT and CDR2 YYREEE (reference sequence). The CDR3 runs to 14 residues. The DNA for the CDR3 is TGTGCCAGCAGCCCTAGACAGACCAGCAGCGAGCAGTACTTC. This gives the protein CASSPRQTSSEQYF.

This clone occurred a few times. The chain carries TRBV7-2 and TRBJ1-3; D is perhaps TRBD1 (5 bases). The V gene's germline CDR1 is SGHTA and CDR2 FQGNSA. This CDR3 region has 15 residues. V lost 3 bases to trimming and J lost 0 bases, with 9 bases between them. CDR3 bases: TGTGCCAGCAGCTTGGGGCAGATCTCTGGAAACACCATATATTTT. Encoded protein: CASSLGQISGNTIYF.

The genes are TRBV18 and TRBJ2-3; maybe TRBD2 (6 bases). Trimming removed 3 bases from V and 0 bases from J, with 13 bases in between. CDR3 length equals 16 residues. Germline assignment: CDR1 KGHSH and CDR2 LQKENI. In DNA, the CDR3 is TGTGCCAGCTCACCGAATAGCGGTGCTAGCACAGATACGCAGTATTTT. This sequence encodes CASSPNSGASTDTQYF.

V and J are TRBV29-1 and TRBJ2-1; maybe TRBD2 (5 bases). Trimming took off 6 bases at V and 7 bases at J, with 13 bases between the two ends. Germline CDR1 is SQVTM and CDR2 is ANQGSEA. The CDR3 runs 12 residues. The CDR3 DNA is TGCAGCGTCCGTGAAGGGAGAAATGAGCAGTTCTTC. It yields the protein CSVREGRNEQFF.

This clone occurred a few times. V usage is TRBV6-1 and J usage is TRBJ1-6, with 7 bases identical to TRBD1. Trimming took 3 bases from V and 10 from J; bases not matched to a gene: 3. The germline gives CDR1 MNHNS, CDR2 SASEGT. CDR3 length: 13 residues. CDR3 DNA sequence: TGTGCCAGCAGTGAGACAGGGAAATCACCCCTCCACTTT. It codes for CASSETGKSPLHF.

The gene calls are TRBV6-5 and TRBJ2-3; perhaps TRBD2 as D (5 bases). The CDR3 spans 13 residues. Germline V gene lookup returns CDR1 MNHEY and CDR2 SVGAGI. Trimming removed 7 bases from V and 6 bases from J, with 14 bases in between. As DNA, the CDR3 is TGTGCCAGCATGGACGGGGAGTGGGATACGCAGTATTTT. Translation gives CASMDGEWDTQYF.

The table lists this clone with a few counts. This chain joins TRBV14 and TRBJ1-1; D unresolved. V lost 3 bases and J lost 4, with 12 bases in between. The CDR3 spans 14 residues. Germline loops: CDR1 SGHDN, CDR2 FVKESK. CDR3 amino acids: CASSQNRIVTEAFF. The DNA of the CDR3 is TGTGCCAGCAGCCAGAACAGAATAGTCACTGAAGCTTTCTTT.

The V gene is TRBV6-5, the J gene TRBJ1-5, with 7 bases fitting TRBD1. The V gene end was trimmed by 6 bases and the J gene end by 6 bases; junction bases not matched to a gene: 8. The CDR3 extends over 14 amino acids. Per the germline V gene, CDR1 is MNHEY and CDR2 is SVGAGI. CDR3 amino acids: CASRETGVGQPQHF. DNA of the CDR3: TGTGCCAGCAGGGAAACAGGGGTCGGTCAGCCCCAGCATTTT.

This chain joins TRBV18 and TRBJ1-6; 8 nucleotides match TRBD1. CDR1 is KGHSH, CDR2 LQKENI, per germline. The trim removed 8 bases at V and 3 bases at J, leaving 6 bases unmatched. This CDR3 region has 15 residues. The CDR3 DNA is TGTGCCAGCGCCGGACAGGGATTCTATAATTCACCCCTCCACTTT. Translation: CASAGQGFYNSPLHF.

As to this clone: An end of the junction differs from the germline gene, which may be a read error. CDR3 residues: CSSSPTSGGSYEQYF. CDR3 coding DNA: TGTTCCAGCAGCCCCACTAGCGGGGGCTCCTACGAGCAGTACTTC. The genes are TRBV7-9 and TRBJ2-7, with 11 bases lining up with TRBD2. The CDR3 has 15 residues. Germline V gives CDR1 SEHNR, CDR2 FQNEAQ (reference sequence).

The chain recombines TRBV6-1 with TRBJ2-1, with D possibly matching TRBD1 (5 bases). Germline assignment: CDR1 MNHNS and CDR2 SASEGT. There are 13 residues in the CDR3. V was cut by 6 bases and J by 7 bases, with 13 bases left in between. CDR3 in DNA: TGTGCCAGCAGACAAGAGAAGGGGAATGAGCAGTTCTTC. Its protein is CASRQEKGNEQFF.

There are a few counts of this clone. The CDR3 region is CASSYSTRGLETQYF. DNA of the CDR3: TGTGCCAGCAGTTACTCAACAAGGGGGCTGGAGACCCAGTACTTC. The gene calls are TRBV6-5 and TRBJ2-5; 7 bases fit TRBD1. V lost 0 bases, J lost 5 bases, and 6 bases stayed unmatched. CDR1 and CDR2 from the germline V gene are MNHEY and SVGAGI. The length of the CDR3 is 15 residues.

This clone was detected a few times. V usage is TRBV7-8 and J usage is TRBJ1-2; D is ambiguous. Trimming removed 1 base from V and 5 bases from J, with 11 bases in between. This CDR3 region has 14 residues. Germline loops: CDR1 SGHVS, CDR2 FQNEAQ. Here the CDR3 DNA reads TGTGCCAGCAGCTTAGGAGGGTTCGGGTATGGCTACACCTTC. Translation gives CASSLGGFGYGYTF.

The J gene is TRBJ2-5, the V gene TRBV25-1, with 10 positions matching TRBD2. The CDR3 is made up of 14 amino acids. Trimming took 6 bases from V and 2 from J; bases not matched to a gene: 3. Germline CDR1 MGHDK, CDR2 SYGVNS. In DNA form, the CDR3 reads TGTGCCAGCAGACTAGCGGGGATTCAAGAGACCCAGTACTTC. Its translation: CASRLAGIQETQYF.

CDR3 protein: CASSLARGGQGLIYGYTF. CDR3 coding DNA: TGTGCCAGCAGCTTAGCGCGAGGGGGACAGGGTTTGATCTATGGCTACACCTTC. The chain combines TRBV7-2 with TRBJ1-2, with 9 bases aligning to TRBD1. V lost 0 bases to trimming and J lost 4 bases; unmatched junction nucleotides: 12. Germline CDR1 SGHTA, CDR2 FQGNSA. The CDR3 sequence is 18 residues long.

A note on this clone: Within the sample, other DNA sequences also encode this same CDR3. V is TRBV5-1 and J is TRBJ2-5, with D possibly being TRBD2 (6 bases). Germline CDR1 and CDR2: SGHRS and YFSETQ. The V and J ends lost 4 bases and 5 bases respectively, with 15 bases between them. The CDR3 spans 14 residues. In DNA, the CDR3 is TGCGCCAGCAGCCCGTCCGGGGGAGCGGAGACCCAGTACTTC. The encoded protein is CASSPSGGAETQYF. Supplemented by reference TRBV5-1 and TRBJ2-5, the full variable domain reads KAGVTQTPRYLIKTRGQQVTLSCSPISGHRSVSWYQQTPGQGLQFLFEYFSETQRNKGNFPGRFSGRQFSNSRSEMNVSTLELGDSALYLCASSPSGGAETQYFGPGTRLLVL.

To note about this clone: A junction boundary mismatches the germline segment, possibly from a read error. The same CDR3 also results from other DNA sequences found in this sample. The V and J genes are TRBV7-9 and TRBJ1-4; no reliable D call. The CDR3 runs to 17 residues. Germline V lookup: CDR1 SEHNR, CDR2 FQNEAQ (reference sequence). The CDR3 spells CASSLGPPRTSNEKLFF. CDR3 bases: TGCGCCAGCAGCTTAGGTCCGCCCCGCACTTCAAATGAAAAACTGTTTTTT.

This clone was detected a few times. The chain is built from TRBV11-3 and TRBJ1-3; D gene uncertain. The V end was cut by 0 bases, the J end by 7 bases, with 7 bases between. The CDR3 is 13 residues long. Germline assignment: CDR1 SGHNT and CDR2 YENEEA. The CDR3 DNA reads TGTGCCAGCAGCTTAGATTCCGGGAACACCATATATTTT. Protein sequence: CASSLDSGNTIYF.

This chain links TRBV6-5 with TRBJ1-2, with TRBD1 identical over 7 bases. The CDR3 is 14 residues long. Germline CDR1 is MNHEY and CDR2 is SVGAGI. Trimming removed 8 bases from V and 2 bases from J; junction bases left unmatched: 8. CDR3 nucleotide sequence: TGTGCCAGCGCTAGACAGGGCGGAAACTATGGCTACACCTTC. This translates into CASARQGGNYGYTF.